The rows below give T cell receptor beta chains drawn from one sample of a study of identical twins. Via MiXCR, TCRdb re-called the 5' RACE reads, giving one row per CDR3 protein. The table includes 350,000 to 600,000 distinct CDR3 sequences, approximately 14% detected once. Another study also made use of these data, one on yellow fever vaccine responses in identical twins.

The sample was CD4+ T cells sorted from blood. Receptor source: a woman under 30 in good health. Each CDR3 is given with its conserved first and last residue. Each record gives: CDR3 length, D gene, clone size, V gene, J gene, CDR3 protein, CDR3 DNA. D genes are given only for firm matches. Clone sizes are given selectively: once, few, many, or a class where the clone is expanded.

length: 15; D: TRBD2; size: few; V: TRBV24-1; J: TRBJ2-1; CDR3: CATSDWVRGGNEQFF; DNA: TGTGCCACCAGTGATTGGGTGCGGGGGGGCAATGAGCAGTTCTTC
length: 13; D: -; size: -; V: TRBV29-1; J: TRBJ1-2; CDR3: CSVPQQANYGYTF; DNA: TGCAGCGTCCCTCAACAAGCTAACTATGGCTACACCTTC
length: 17; D: -; size: -; V: TRBV11-2; J: TRBJ2-6; CDR3: CASSIEPNRAGANVLTF; DNA: TGTGCCAGCAGCATAGAACCTAACAGGGCTGGGGCCAACGTCCTGACTTTC
length: 15; D: -; size: -; V: TRBV7-2; J: TRBJ2-3; CDR3: CASSPGSAGLNTQYF; DNA: TGTGCCAGCAGCCCAGGGTCAGCAGGACTTAATACGCAGTATTTT
length: 15; D: -; size: -; V: TRBV7-9; J: TRBJ1-5; CDR3: CASSSYRESNQPQHF; DNA: TGTGCCAGCAGCTCTTACAGGGAGAGCAATCAGCCCCAGCATTTT
length: 19; D: TRBD2; size: many; V: TRBV27; J: TRBJ2-1; CDR3: CASSPSSGTLLDPYNEQFF; DNA: TGTGCCAGCAGTCCGTCTAGCGGGACCCTTTTGGACCCTTACAATGAGCAGTTCTTC
length: 14; D: TRBD1; size: -; V: TRBV7-8; J: TRBJ2-7; CDR3: CASSSTGTGVLQYF; DNA: TGTGCCAGCAGCTCTACCGGGACAGGGGTCCTGCAGTACTTC
length: 15; D: -; size: -; V: TRBV7-3; J: TRBJ2-1; CDR3: CASSLVPSSYNEQFF; DNA: TGTGCCAGCAGCTTAGTACCGAGCTCCTACAATGAGCAGTTCTTC
length: 15; D: TRBD2; size: many; V: TRBV5-1; J: TRBJ2-7; CDR3: CASRRRGLAEDEQYF; DNA: TGCGCCAGCAGGAGGAGGGGACTAGCGGAAGATGAGCAGTACTTC
length: 15; D: -; size: few; V: TRBV5-6; J: TRBJ2-2; CDR3: CASSLRQTRPGELFF; DNA: TGTGCCAGCAGCTTGAGACAGACTAGACCCGGGGAGCTGTTTTTT
length: 16; D: -; size: -; V: TRBV28; J: TRBJ1-3; CDR3: CASRGGGGGKRNTIYF; DNA: TGTGCCAGCAGGGGAGGTGGCGGTGGAAAGAGAAACACCATATATTTT
length: 14; D: TRBD1; size: few; V: TRBV5-1; J: TRBJ2-7; CDR3: CASSTGGGILEQYF; DNA: TGCGCCAGCAGCACAGGGGGCGGGATACTCGAGCAGTACTTC
length: 11; D: -; size: -; V: TRBV20-1; J: TRBJ1-1; CDR3: CSASVDTEAFF; DNA: TGCAGTGCTAGTGTAGACACTGAAGCTTTCTTT
length: 16; D: TRBD1; size: many; V: TRBV7-3; J: TRBJ2-5; CDR3: CASSDKPGTGPQGQYF; DNA: TGTGCCAGCAGCGATAAACCCGGGACAGGGCCCCAGGGCCAGTACTTC
length: 14; D: TRBD1; size: -; V: TRBV20-1; J: TRBJ2-5; CDR3: CSAKDRGVQETQYF; DNA: TGCAGTGCTAAGGACAGGGGGGTCCAAGAGACCCAGTACTTC
length: 14; D: TRBD1; size: -; V: TRBV9; J: TRBJ2-7; CDR3: CASSTTGEAYEQYF; DNA: TGTGCCAGCAGCACGACAGGGGAGGCCTACGAGCAGTACTTC
length: 14; D: TRBD1; size: few; V: TRBV20-1; J: TRBJ1-6; CDR3: CSAREGQGSSPLHF; DNA: TGCAGTGCTAGGGAAGGACAGGGGTCTTCACCCCTCCACTTT
length: 17; D: TRBD2; size: -; V: TRBV24-1; J: TRBJ2-1; CDR3: CATSALGLAGGNNEQFF; DNA: TGTGCCACCAGTGCCCTGGGACTAGCGGGAGGTAACAATGAGCAGTTCTTC
length: 14; D: -; size: -; V: TRBV6-2/TRBV6-3; J: TRBJ1-4; CDR3: CASSYGGFNEKLFF; DNA: TGTGCCAGCAGTTACGGAGGTTTTAATGAAAAACTGTTTTTT
length: 14; D: -; size: few; V: TRBV3-1; J: TRBJ1-6; CDR3: CASSIRRAGSPLHF; DNA: TGTGCCAGCAGTATAAGACGCGCAGGATCGCCCCTCCACTTT
length: 12; D: -; size: few; V: TRBV20-1; J: TRBJ2-7; CDR3: CSALGGGYEQYF; DNA: TGCAGTGCCTTGGGGGGTGGCTACGAGCAGTACTTC
length: 14; D: -; size: many; V: TRBV12-3/TRBV12-4; J: TRBJ1-2; CDR3: CASSFRMTASGYTF; DNA: TGTGCCAGCAGTTTTAGAATGACGGCATCCGGCTACACCTTC
length: 14; D: -; size: few; V: TRBV11-2; J: TRBJ1-2; CDR3: CASSLARANYGYTF; DNA: TGTGCCAGCAGCTTAGCCAGGGCTAACTATGGCTACACCTTC
length: 15; D: -; size: -; V: TRBV7-8; J: TRBJ2-1; CDR3: CASRFRGGLGDEQFF; DNA: TGTGCCAGCAGATTTAGGGGGGGCCTGGGAGATGAGCAGTTCTTC
length: 13; D: -; size: few; V: TRBV7-2; J: TRBJ2-4; CDR3: CASSWEAKNIQYF; DNA: TGTGCCAGCAGTTGGGAGGCCAAAAACATTCAGTACTTC
length: 16; D: -; size: few; V: TRBV15; J: TRBJ2-3; CDR3: CATSRVGGRVGSTQYF; DNA: TGTGCCACCAGCAGAGTTGGAGGGAGAGTAGGTTCTACGCAGTATTTT
length: 18; D: TRBD2; size: -; V: TRBV4-2; J: TRBJ2-1; CDR3: CASSQDLAGQGRRSEQFF; DNA: TGTGCCAGCAGCCAAGATCTAGCGGGCCAAGGTAGGAGGTCAGAGCAGTTCTTC
length: 15; D: TRBD1; size: few; V: TRBV20-1; J: TRBJ1-3; CDR3: CSARVLTGEGNTIYF; DNA: TGCAGTGCTAGAGTTCTGACAGGGGAAGGGAACACCATATATTTT
length: 13; D: TRBD1; size: few; V: TRBV27; J: TRBJ2-7; CDR3: CASSFGTGYEQYF; DNA: TGTGCCAGCAGTTTTGGGACAGGGTACGAGCAGTACTTC
length: 15; D: -; size: -; V: TRBV6-1; J: TRBJ2-5; CDR3: CASSQNRGIGGTQYF; DNA: TGTGCCAGCAGCCAAAACCGGGGGATCGGGGGGACCCAGTACTTC
length: 14; D: -; size: few; V: TRBV6-1; J: TRBJ2-1; CDR3: CASGISSSYNEQFF; DNA: TGTGCCAGCGGAATTTCCAGCTCCTACAATGAGCAGTTCTTC